This T cell receptor beta chain is from a study of CD8 T cells in ankylosing spondylitis. General study results and limits: Disease-associated clones were CD8+ and fairly uncommon in peripheral blood. Disease-linked clones were reportedly significantly enriched in matched ankylosing spondylitis synovial fluid. A TCR beta motif made of fewer than 10 highly homologous variants seemed typical of ankylosing spondylitis blood.

Unmatched junction bases numbered 16, after V lost 5 bases and J lost 7 bases. This CDR3 spans 17 amino acids. Each TCR beta library was made by quantitative 5'-RACE that incorporated molecular barcodes. MiXCR was run by TCRdb on the 5' RACE reads, yielding one entry per CDR3 protein. Found here are some 250,000 distinct CDR3 sequences, about 24% of them singletons; the top ten hold around 0.58%. Worth noting for this clonotype: The antigen is unknown.

The TCR was taken from a male donor with ankylosing spondylitis or in good health (not recorded which). The sample was blood, either unsorted or a sorted T cell fraction (not recorded which). The rearrangement joins TRBV12-3 or TRBV12-4 to TRBJ2-3; TRBD2 aligns across 9 bases. CDR3 nucleotide sequence: TGTGCCAGCAGTCCCCGGGGTAGCGGGGGTCCCACTAATACGCAGTATTTT. Protein: CASSPRGSGGPTNTQYF.